Listed below are T cell receptor beta chains from one sample, sequenced in a study of cytomegalovirus exposure and HLA in healthy donors. The data were produced by immunoSEQ multiplex PCR, yet TCRdb's version contains in-frame clones alone and is incomplete. The sample has fewer than 95,000 clones; roughly three quarters are singletons. Sequencing was done on a sample of PBMCs. Source of these receptors: a man between 40 and 49 years old in good health and CMV-seronegative. The CDR3 runs from the conserved cysteine through the conserved F or W. Each record gives: CDR3 length, clone size, V gene, J gene, D gene, CDR3 protein, CDR3 DNA. The D gene is left open where the match is weak. Size values are once, few and many counts, or a class for expanded clones, and some rows have none.

14	-	TRBV6-1	TRBJ2-1	TRBD1	CASFRDRIYNEQFF	TGTGCCAGCTTTAGGGACAGAATATACAATGAGCAGTTCTTC
13	-	TRBV19	TRBJ1-2	-	CASSMARVKGYTF	TGTGCCAGTAGTATGGCCAGGGTAAAGGGCTACACCTTC
17	once	TRBV29-1	TRBJ2-7	TRBD2	CSVQGLADSISSYEQYF	TGCAGCGTTCAGGGACTAGCGGACTCAATCAGCTCCTACGAGCAGTACTTC
15	-	TRBV28	TRBJ1-2	TRBD1	CASSGRAGTAHGYTF	TGTGCCAGCAGTGGACGCGCCGGGACAGCACATGGCTACACCTTC
15	few	TRBV7-3	TRBJ1-6	-	CASSLKDSHNSPLHF	TGTGCCAGCAGCTTAAAGGACAGCCATAATTCACCCCTCCACTTT
17	-	TRBV4-1	TRBJ2-6	TRBD1	CASSQDRAGSGANVLTF	TGCGCCAGCAGCCAGGACAGGGCCGGCTCTGGGGCCAACGTCCTGACTTTC
15	-	TRBV11-1	TRBJ2-5	TRBD1	CASSLGTGGAETQYF	TGTGCCAGCAGCTTAGGGACAGGGGGCGCAGAGACCCAGTACTTC
14	-	TRBV30	TRBJ1-1	-	CAWSGGNFNTEAFF	TGTGCCTGGAGCGGCGGAAACTTCAACACTGAAGCTTTCTTT
15	-	TRBV7-9	TRBJ2-7	-	CASSITSRATSEQYF	TGTGCCAGCAGCATCACTAGTCGGGCCACATCCGAGCAGTACTTC
14	-	TRBV7-2	TRBJ1-2	TRBD1	CASSRTGKDYGYTF	TGTGCCAGCTCCCGGACAGGGAAGGACTATGGCTACACCTTC
15	-	TRBV25-1	TRBJ1-1	-	CARTRGPNQGTEAFF	TGTGCCAGAACGAGAGGCCCCAACCAGGGGACTGAAGCTTTCTTT
13	-	TRBV6-6	TRBJ1-1	-	CASSRSSDTEAFF	TGTGCCAGCAGCCGTTCTTCGGACACTGAAGCTTTCTTT
13	-	TRBV6-5	TRBJ1-2	TRBD1	CASSSGGRGGYTF	TGTGCCAGCAGTTCAGGGGGTAGGGGAGGCTACACCTTC
15	-	TRBV9	TRBJ1-1	TRBD1	CASSPGQGARTEAFF	TGTGCCAGCAGCCCAGGACAGGGGGCAAGGACTGAAGCTTTCTTT
16	-	TRBV14	TRBJ2-7	TRBD2	CASSQGGGMSSYEQYF	TGTGCCAGCAGCCAAGGGGGGGGGATGAGCTCCTACGAGCAGTACTTC
12	few	TRBV5-1	TRBJ1-1	-	CASSLGHTEAFF	TGCGCCAGCAGCTTGGGGCACACTGAAGCTTTCTTT
17	-	TRBV25-1	TRBJ2-2	TRBD1	CASSDIPGQAYTGELFF	TGTGCCAGCAGTGACATCCCGGGACAGGCCTACACCGGGGAGCTGTTTTTT
13	-	TRBV30	TRBJ2-2	-	CACGGRNTGELFF	TGTGCCTGCGGGGGGCGGAACACCGGGGAGCTGTTTTTT
16	-	TRBV4-1	TRBJ2-4	-	CASSQDRFLAKNIQYF	TGCGCCAGCAGCCAAGATAGATTCCTAGCCAAAAACATTCAGTACTTC
17	-	TRBV7-9	TRBJ2-5	-	CASSFGLMGQIMETQYF	TGTGCCAGCAGCTTTGGGTTGATGGGACAAATAATGGAGACCCAGTACTTC
15	-	TRBV5-4	TRBJ2-2	-	CASSVPGGWTGELFF	TGTGCCAGCAGCGTCCCGGGGGGCTGGACCGGGGAGCTGTTTTTT
15	-	TRBV7-8	TRBJ1-5	-	CASSLSRTGNQPQHF	TGTGCCAGCAGCTTATCCCGGACAGGCAATCAGCCCCAGCATTTT
14	few	TRBV6-5	TRBJ1-2	-	CASSGAGGADGYTF	TGTGCCAGCAGTGGGGCTGGAGGGGCGGATGGCTACACCTTC
14	-	TRBV29-1	TRBJ1-5	-	CSVGAGERSQPQHF	TGCAGCGTTGGAGCCGGGGAGAGAAGTCAGCCCCAGCATTTT
16	-	TRBV4-3	TRBJ1-4	-	CASSQAIRPGNEKLFF	TGCGCCAGCAGCCAAGCGATCCGTCCGGGTAATGAAAAACTGTTTTTT
15	-	TRBV7-2	TRBJ1-3	-	CASSQGSASGNTIYF	TGTGCCAGCAGCCAGGGGTCGGCCTCTGGAAACACCATATATTTT
14	few	TRBV28	TRBJ2-3	-	CASSFRGARDTQYF	TGTGCCAGCAGTTTTCGGGGGGCGCGGGATACGCAGTATTTT
14	-	TRBV4-3	TRBJ2-3	-	CASSQDAGVDTQYF	TGCGCCAGCAGCCAAGATGCCGGGGTGGATACGCAGTATTTT
14	-	TRBV6-5	TRBJ2-7	TRBD1	CASSFKIGGHEQYF	TGTGCCAGCAGTTTCAAGATAGGGGGCCACGAGCAGTACTTC
16	few	TRBV9	TRBJ2-7	TRBD2	CASSVGGSGDSYEQYF	TGTGCCAGCAGCGTAGGAGGTAGCGGGGACTCCTACGAGCAGTACTTC
16	-	TRBV28	TRBJ1-2	TRBD1	CASSFARGFGDYGYTF	TGTGCCAGCAGTTTCGCCAGGGGGTTTGGGGACTATGGCTACACCTTC
13	-	TRBV19	TRBJ2-7	TRBD1	CASSLTGINEQYF	TGTGCCAGTAGCCTGACAGGGATCAACGAGCAGTACTTC
14	once	TRBV27	TRBJ1-6	TRBD1	CASRQTGGNSPLHF	TGTGCCAGCAGACAGACAGGGGGAAATTCACCCCTCCACTTT
18	few	TRBV19	TRBJ1-5	TRBD1	CASSTHLGTGSPSQPQHF	TGTGCCAGTAGTACCCATCTGGGGACAGGCTCCCCCAGTCAGCCCCAGCATTTT
16	-	TRBV15	TRBJ2-6	TRBD2	CATSREGGGGANVLTF	TGTGCCACCAGCAGAGAAGGCGGGGGTGGGGCCAACGTCCTGACTTTC
16	few	TRBV4-1	TRBJ2-3	TRBD2	CASSQDYGGGTDTQYF	TGTGCCAGCAGCCAAGATTATGGCGGGGGGACAGATACGCAGTATTTT
16	once	TRBV9	TRBJ2-2	TRBD2	CASSVDGGTNTGELFF	TGTGCCAGCAGCGTCGACGGGGGGACGAACACCGGGGAGCTGTTTTTT
14	-	TRBV30	TRBJ1-2	-	CAWSATGHNYGYTF	TGTGCCTGGAGTGCCACAGGCCATAACTATGGCTACACCTTC
15	-	TRBV19	TRBJ2-2	TRBD1	CASSIWTGHTGELFF	TGTGCCAGTAGTATTTGGACAGGGCACACCGGGGAGCTGTTTTTT
15	-	TRBV6-4	TRBJ2-3	TRBD2	CASRGLAGGPDTQYF	TGTGCCAGCAGGGGTCTAGCGGGCGGACCGGATACGCAGTATTTT
15	-	TRBV9	TRBJ1-3	-	CASSGLGARGNTIYF	TGTGCCAGCAGTGGGCTAGGGGCGAGGGGAAACACCATATATTTT
13	-	TRBV7-2	TRBJ1-2	TRBD1	CASSWGQGSGYTF	TGTGCCAGCAGCTGGGGACAGGGGTCCGGCTACACCTTC
16	-	TRBV7-2	TRBJ2-3	-	CASSVPGEVFTDTQYF	TGTGCCAGCAGCGTCCCGGGGGAGGTTTTCACAGATACGCAGTATTTT
17	-	TRBV11-3	TRBJ2-6	TRBD1	CASSAGTGSSGANVLTF	TGTGCCAGCAGCGCCGGGACAGGGAGCTCTGGGGCCAACGTCCTGACTTTC
13	-	TRBV9	TRBJ2-7	TRBD1	CASSRTGAYEQYF	TGTGCCAGCAGTCGGACAGGGGCCTACGAGCAGTACTTC
15	-	TRBV7-3	TRBJ2-7	TRBD1	CASSSAGTGVAEQYF	TGTGCCAGCAGCTCGGCGGGGACAGGGGTGGCCGAGCAGTACTTC